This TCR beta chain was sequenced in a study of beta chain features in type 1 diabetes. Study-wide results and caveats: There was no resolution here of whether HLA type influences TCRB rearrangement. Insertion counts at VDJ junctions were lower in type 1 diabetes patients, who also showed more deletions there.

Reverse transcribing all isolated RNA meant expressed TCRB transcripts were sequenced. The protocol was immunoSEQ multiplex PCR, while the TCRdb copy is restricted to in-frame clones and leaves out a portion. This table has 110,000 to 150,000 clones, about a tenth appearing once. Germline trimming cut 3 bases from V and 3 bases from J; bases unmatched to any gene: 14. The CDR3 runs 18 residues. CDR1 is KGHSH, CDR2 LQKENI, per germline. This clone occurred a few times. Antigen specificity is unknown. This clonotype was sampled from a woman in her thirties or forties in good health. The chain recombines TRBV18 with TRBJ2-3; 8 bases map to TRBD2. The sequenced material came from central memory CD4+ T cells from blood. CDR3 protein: CASSPFRSGGVLTDTQYF. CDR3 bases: TGTGCCAGCTCACCCTTTCGGAGCGGGGGAGTTTTAACAGATACGCAGTATTTT.